A selection of T cell receptor beta chains follows, all from one sample in a study of T cell responses to AZD1222 COVID-19 vaccine. Profiling relied on immunoSEQ multiplex PCR, and the TCRdb table lists in-frame clones only, not all of them. The sample holds 160,000 or so clones, more than 85% seen once. The starting material was peripheral blood, obtained 28 days after the second AZD1222 dose. These receptors were collected from an adult who received the AZD1222 COVID-19 vaccine. CDR3s include the opening cysteine and the closing phenylalanine or tryptophan.

v_call cdr3_aa
TRBV6-5 CASSGTGARQYF
TRBV27 CASRGTAPFEAFF
TRBV6-5 CASSYTGEAFF
TRBV11-2 CASSLRPSGGEMNEQFF
TRBV5-1 CASSLSGSWNEQFF
TRBV7-9 CASSPRTSYNEQFF
TRBV27 CASSFRGNSPLHF
TRBV7-9 CASSLGQGLIQPQHF
TRBV6-4 CASSDYRQGLYGYTF
TRBV3-1/TRBV3-2 CASSQARGARATQYF
TRBV6-1 CASSESLRSGELFF
TRBV10-2 CAALREGMNTEAFF
TRBV19 CASSMEAMPGNEQFF
TRBV10-3 CAISEGSAGTRETQYF
TRBV28 CASSFGISGANVLTF
TRBV20-1 CSAYEQYF
TRBV6-5 CASTPRAGGITEAFF
TRBV7-9 CASSSALGTYKETQYF
TRBV5-1 CASSSDGGGGQPQHF
TRBV2 CASSENRASETQYF
TRBV28 CASISPGRGNGYEQYF
TRBV19 CASRVDRGLSYGYTF
TRBV24-1 CATSDSWGGTGGYTF
TRBV5-1 CASSSSGTSPNEQFF
TRBV6-5 CASSYSLGNYEQYF
TRBV5-8 CASSLLRFGGNTEAFF
TRBV14 CASSRDRLAGGITDTQYF
TRBV18 CASSPGDTRAF
TRBV30 CAWSVSRLNTEAFF
TRBV27 CASSSGTAGSYEQYF
TRBV30 CAWSVKGLAQSSEQYF
TRBV19 CASSPAHRVWVSNTEAFF
TRBV10-3 CAIGSGQPPQHF
TRBV7-9 CASSLTASGNTIYF
TRBV7-9 CASSGDSYSNQPQHF
TRBV27 CASSFGDGTNQPQHF
TRBV27 CASSSHGSLILHF
TRBV9 CASSPDTSAYNEQFF
TRBV4-1 CASSPSGETQYF
TRBV6-1 CASSEASTGYGYTF
TRBV15 CATSRFKGAGYGYTF
TRBV7-6 CASSSERYTIYF
TRBV5-4 CASSPDGTGARGNSPLHF
TRBV15 CATSRFSGTAYNEQFF
TRBV27 CASSSTGANVLTF
TRBV5-4 CASSGPPSGSYNEQFF
TRBV18 CASSPLGGTEAFF
TRBV7-6 CASSLDGTVGSPLHF
TRBV14 CASSLQTGGTDTQYF
TRBV2 CASSVASGGYNEQFF
TRBV28 CASRGVTGEGINYGYTF
TRBV4-2 CASSQEQRQGGNYGYTF
TRBV9 CASSPGAVSNSPLHF
TRBV2 CASSSDRGNYGYTF
TRBV28 CASSLGVNSPLHF
TRBV6-5 CASSYEQGIYGYTF
TRBV25-1 CASSEYPYGYTF
TRBV5-1 CASSWALRDSTNTEAFF